The entry that follows covers one T cell receptor (beta chain) sequence. Its antigen is unknown. The data derive from a study of T cells expressing NK-cell markers. Study in general: Investigators obtained TCR beta repertoires from sorted CD3+CD56+NKG2C+, CD3+CD56+NKG2C- and CD3+CD56-NKG2C+ T cells. There were seven HCMV-seropositive donors and one seronegative donor among the eight sequenced. Study-wide points: About six donors showed dominant NKG2C+ clonotypes comprising about 1.0-7.0% of their CD8+ T cells.

UMIs were included in TCR beta cDNA generated by 5'RACE template switching. With the 5' RACE reads reprocessed, TCRdb shows one record per CDR3 protein and no DNA. Its listing shows around 380,000 distinct CDR3 sequences. Germline V gene sequence: CDR1 ENHRY, CDR2 SYGVKD. This CDR3 has 14 residues. This rearrangement joins TRBV10-3 to TRBJ2-4; absent DNA, TCRdb's TRBD1 call cannot be checked. The sequenced sample consisted of blood T cells: a sorted CD56 or NKG2C T cell subset, CD4+ or CD8+ T cells, or bulk PBMC T cells (not recorded which). This sequence originates from a woman in her forties or fifties in good health. CDR3 loop: CAISAGQGSNIQYF.